This T cell receptor (beta chain) was identified during a study of regulatory T cells in long-lasting Graves disease. Overall study findings and caveats: New patients shared roughly 1,000 public clonotypes, fewer than the approximately 2,500 shared by persistent patients. When disease was persistent, TRBV28, TRBJ1-2 and TRBJ2-5 were the favored segments.

CDR3-region Arm-PCR and iRepertoire HTBI primers produced the TCR beta libraries. MiXCR was run by TCRdb on the multiplex PCR reads, yielding one entry per CDR3 protein. The data hold about 620,000 distinct CDR3 sequences, with 16% observed a single time. Time point denoted: newly diagnosed GD, antithyroid drugs for less than 3 months. PBMC RNA was the source of the TCR library. With respect to this clonotype: No antigen is known for it.

The V end was cut by 6 bases, the J end by 5 bases, with 10 bases between. CDR3 length equals 11 residues. The germline CDR1 and CDR2 sequences are SQVTM and ANQGSEA. The data were also submitted as part of a second study, on T cells in Graves' hyperthyroidism and ophthalmopathy. As reported in that work: Researchers barred patients who had uncontrolled infection, other autoimmune disease, pregnancy or lactation.

Sequenced here: peripheral blood mononuclear cells (PBMCs), sampled at new diagnosis, from a patient treated with antithyroid drugs. The J gene is TRBJ2-5, the V gene TRBV29-1, with D tentatively TRBD1 (7 bases). This receptor was taken from a woman in her twenties or thirties with Graves disease. The CDR3 nucleotides read TGCAGCGTCCCAGGGGGGGAGACCCAGTACTTC. It translates to CSVPGGETQYF.